This TCR beta chain was captured by sequencing in a study of cytomegalovirus exposure and HLA in healthy donors. The CDR3 sequence is 13 residues long. CDR1 SQVTM and CDR2 ANQGSEA come from the germline V gene. Germline trimming cut 7 bases from V and 0 bases from J; bases unmatched to any gene: 6. A note on this clone: Its antigen is unknown.

Both 60 Vbeta primers and 13 Jbeta primers went into the PCR. TCRdb's copy holds only in-frame clones and misses some; the assay was immunoSEQ multiplex PCR. The data hold about 170,000 clones, with roughly four fifths observed a single time. Findings and limits, study-wide: TCR beta V segments were, for the most part, productive about 90% or about 30% of the time in an earlier analysis.

This chain joins TRBV29-1 and TRBJ2-7, with 7 bases identical to TRBD2. This clonotype originated in a woman younger than 35 in good health and CMV-seronegative. Sequenced: PBMCs. The CDR3 DNA follows: TGCAGCGCGGGGCGGGACTACTCCTACGAGCAGTACTTC. Translated, it gives CSAGRDYSYEQYF.